This record covers a single TCR beta chain. The antigen remains unidentified. The data belong to a study of cytomegalovirus exposure and HLA in healthy donors. Study results and caveats: According to an earlier analysis, most TCR beta V segments yielded productive rearrangements about 87% or about 30% of the time.

Nominally healthy donors were sampled, though unrecorded immune exposures were likely. The PCR employed 60 Vbeta primers together with 13 Jbeta primers. This table comes from immunoSEQ multiplex PCR, and its TCRdb copy is limited to in-frame clones, with some not included. The sample yields about 100,000 clones, 77% seen once. The CDR3 has 15 amino acids. Losses at the gene ends were 5 bases for V and 3 bases for J; bases not matched to a gene: 9. Germline V gene sequence: CDR1 MNHEY, CDR2 SMNVEV (reference sequence). The TCR was taken from a man aged 45-65 years in good health and CMV-seropositive. This rearrangement joins TRBV27 to TRBJ2-7; TRBD1 matches 8 bases. Material: PBMCs. CDR3 DNA: TGTGCCAGCAGTGAGACAGGGGTTGTATTCTACGAGCAGTACTTC. This encodes CASSETGVVFYEQYF.